This T cell receptor (beta chain) is from a study of T-cell memory formation after mild COVID-19. At the level of the study: TCR clusters were largely donor specific.

This clonotype has a handful of counts. Germline V CDR1 and CDR2: SGHRS, YFSETQ. The CDR3 has 12 amino acids. The germline V and J ends were trimmed by 0 bases and 9 bases, with 6 bases remaining between them. TCRdb used MiXCR to reprocess the 5' RACE reads, holding one entry per CDR3 protein. Of approximately 300,000 distinct CDR3 sequences listed, about a sixth are singletons. The clonotype comes from a man aged 18-30 years who had mild COVID-19 (a few samples of this study predate the infection). Cell type and time point are not known. The V call is TRBV5-1, the J call TRBJ2-2; unclear D gene. Material for sequencing was PBMCs or a T cell subset sorted from them (not recorded which). The CDR3 DNA is TGCGCCAGCAGCTTGGAACAGAGGGAGCTGTTTTTT. Residues: CASSLEQRELFF.